One sample yielded the 20 T cell receptor beta chains listed below, sequenced in a study of graft-versus-host responses after intestinal transplantation. Assay used: immunoSEQ multiplex PCR; TCRdb lists only in-frame clones, some missing. The table includes more than 65,000 clones, roughly 91% detected once. Their recognized antigens are unknown. Sequencing was performed on unstimulated CD4+ T cells sorted from spleen or lymph node cells, taken before intestinal transplant. The receptors were gathered from a human donor who received an intestinal transplant.

The chain recombines TRBV6-5 with TRBJ1-3; a weak D match, TRBD1 (6 bases). Germline assignment: CDR1 MNHEY and CDR2 SVGAGI. The CDR3 sequence is 15 residues long. Trimming took off 0 bases at V and 3 bases at J, with 9 bases between the two ends. The CDR3, as DNA: TGTGCCAGCAGTTACTCGTCAGGGGTTGGAAACACCATATATTTT. Its translation: CASSYSSGVGNTIYF.

The rearrangement links TRBV6-1 to TRBJ2-5; a weak D match, TRBD1 (5 bases). Trimming cost V 3 bases and J 6 bases, with 11 bases left between them. Germline-derived CDR1 and CDR2 are MNHNS and SASEGT. This CDR3 has 13 amino acids. DNA for the CDR3: TGTGCCAGCAGTGAGGGCAGGGCCAAGACCCAGTACTTC. Amino acid sequence: CASSEGRAKTQYF.

CDR3: CAWSVTSNRDKRDEQYF. CDR3 sequence (DNA): TGTGCCTGGAGTGTGACCTCGAACCGGGACAAGAGAGACGAGCAGTACTTC. V is TRBV30 and J is TRBJ2-7, with D possibly TRBD1 on 6 matching bases. Germline CDR1 GTSNPN, CDR2 SVGIG (reference sequence). The CDR3 contains 17 residues. V shed 0 bases and J shed 5 bases, with 23 bases lying between them.

This rearrangement joins TRBV7-8 to TRBJ2-1, with 11 bases fitting TRBD2. Germline V lookup: CDR1 SGHVS, CDR2 FQNEAQ. J gave up 6 bases and V 5 bases, and 9 bases lay outside the gene matches. This CDR3 has 16 amino acids. CDR3 nucleotide sequence: TGTGCCAGCAGCCACGACCTCGGACTAGCGGGCAATGAGCAGTTCTTC. It yields the protein CASSHDLGLAGNEQFF.

The rearrangement uses TRBV5-6 and TRBJ2-2, with a tentative D call TRBD2 (6 bases). CDR1 is SGHDT and CDR2 is YYEEEE in the germline V gene. The V end was cut by 3 bases, the J end by 0 bases, with 15 bases between. CDR3 length equals 17 residues. CDR3 protein: CASSSIWRGANTGELFF. The CDR3 coding sequence is TGTGCCAGCAGCTCAATTTGGAGGGGCGCGAACACCGGGGAGCTGTTTTTT.

The chain recombines TRBV7-6 with TRBJ2-2, with D possibly TRBD2 on 6 matching bases. V lost 1 base and J lost 5, with 11 bases in between. CDR1 and CDR2 (germline): SGHVS, FNYEAQ. There are 15 residues in the CDR3. For the CDR3, the DNA is TGTGCCAGCAGCTTAGAAGCGGGTGGGACCGGGGAGCTGTTTTTT. Translated, it gives CASSLEAGGTGELFF.

A single count supports this clone. The J gene is TRBJ1-2, the V gene TRBV6-5, with D unclear. V shed 0 bases and J shed 7 bases, with 18 bases lying between them. The CDR3 spans 16 residues. CDR1 and CDR2 (germline): MNHEY, SVGAGI. Here the CDR3 reads CASSYSKEATYRGYTF. The CDR3 DNA reads as TGTGCCAGCAGTTACTCGAAAGAGGCCACGTATCGTGGCTACACCTTC.

The gene calls are TRBV19 and TRBJ1-2; tentative D call: TRBD1 (5 bases). Germline CDR1 LNHDA, CDR2 SQIVND (reference sequence). The CDR3 runs to 14 residues. The V gene lost 3 bases and the J gene lost 6 bases, with 14 bases spanning the gap. CDR3 nucleotide sequence: TGTGCCAGTAGTATCAGTTCAGGGTCGAATGGCTACACCTTC. Protein: CASSISSGSNGYTF.

The rearrangement joins TRBV9 to TRBJ2-1; D gene ambiguous. V dropped 2 bases and J dropped 7 bases, with 7 bases sitting between them. Germline lookup yields CDR1 SGDLS and CDR2 YYNGEE. This CDR3 comprises 12 residues. The CDR3 nucleotides are TGTGCCAGCAGCGTGGGCCCAAATGAGCAGTTCTTC. Protein product: CASSVGPNEQFF.

CDR3 coding DNA: TGTGCCAGCACCCAGGGTAGGACTCAGCCCCAGCATTTT. Protein sequence: CASTQGRTQPQHF. V is TRBV28 and J is TRBJ1-5; a weak D match, TRBD1 (5 bases). The CDR3 length is 13 residues. Germline assignment: CDR1 MDHEN and CDR2 SYDVKM. V was shortened by 7 bases and J by 6 bases, with 13 bases between the two germline ends.

This clone was recorded once. This sequence joins TRBV30 and TRBJ1-5; D unresolved. This CDR3 spans 16 amino acids. V was pared by 2 bases and J by 4 bases, with 18 bases between. Per the germline V gene, CDR1 is GTSNPN and CDR2 is SVGIG (reference sequence). CDR3 coding DNA: TGTGCCTGGAGTCCCTGGTTGGAGCTACGGAATCAGCCCCAGCATTTT. Translation: CAWSPWLELRNQPQHF.

The V call is TRBV10-3, the J call TRBJ1-4, with D tentatively TRBD1 (6 bases). The CDR3 is 13 residues long. Between the trimmed V and J ends, which lost 4 bases and 8 bases, there was a span of 11 bases. Germline assignment: CDR1 ENHRY and CDR2 SYGVKD. The CDR3 reads CAISGTGKEKLFF. CDR3 nucleotides: TGTGCCATCAGTGGAACAGGGAAAGAAAAACTGTTTTTT.

The rearrangement links TRBV30 to TRBJ2-5; 8 nucleotides match TRBD1. Germline V gene lookup returns CDR1 GTSNPN and CDR2 SVGIG (reference sequence). Trimming removed 4 bases from V and 3 bases from J; junction bases left unmatched: 1. This CDR3 has 12 amino acids. The CDR3 DNA reads TGTGCCTGGACGACAGGGGAAGAGACCCAGTACTTC. It codes for CAWTTGEETQYF.

The chain combines TRBV7-3 with TRBJ2-2; D is uncertain. The CDR3 contains 14 residues. Trimming took 6 bases from V and 5 from J, leaving 13 bases between them. CDR1 is SGHTA and CDR2 is FQGTGA in the germline V gene. The CDR3 protein is CASSLEALTGELFF. The CDR3 DNA sequence: TGTGCCAGCAGTCTCGAGGCACTGACCGGGGAGCTGTTTTTT.

The J gene is TRBJ2-3, the V gene TRBV4-2; D perhaps matches TRBD2 (6 bases). This CDR3 region has 17 residues. V lost 1 base, J lost 1 base, and 15 bases lay in between. Germline V gene data show CDR1 as LGHNA and CDR2 as YNFKEQ. The CDR3 loop is CASSQVRAREGTDTQYF. For the CDR3, the DNA is TGTGCCAGCAGCCAAGTCCGCGCGCGGGAAGGCACAGATACGCAGTATTTT.

This sequence joins TRBV15 and TRBJ2-7, with 8 bases lining up with TRBD1. V lost 3 bases, J lost 6 bases, and 13 bases stayed unmatched. The germline gives CDR1 LNHNV, CDR2 YYDKDF (reference sequence). The CDR3 totals 16 residues. CDR3 amino acids: CATSRAGQGSASEQYF. The CDR3 bases are TGTGCCACCAGCAGGGCAGGACAGGGAAGCGCGTCCGAGCAGTACTTC.

The chain joins TRBV9 to TRBJ1-1; D is uncertain. Germline assignment: CDR1 SGDLS and CDR2 YYNGEE. The V end lost 0 bases, the J end lost 4 bases, and 7 bases lay between the germline ends. CDR3 length: 13 residues. Here the CDR3 DNA reads TGTGCCAGCAGCGTAGGAGGAAGCACTGAAGCTTTCTTT. Encoded protein: CASSVGGSTEAFF.

V gene TRBV5-1 combines with J gene TRBJ1-4; TRBD1 matches 9 bases. V shed 3 bases and J 8 bases; nucleotides not matched to a gene: 5. This CDR3 is built from 14 residues. Germline loops: CDR1 SGHRS, CDR2 YFSETQ. The CDR3 region has the DNA TGCGCCAGCAGCTCAGGGACAGGGAAGGAAAAACTGTTTTTT. This gives the protein CASSSGTGKEKLFF.

The chain is built from TRBV5-1 and TRBJ2-3; the match to TRBD2 covers 10 bases. Germline V lookup: CDR1 SGHRS, CDR2 YFSETQ. The J segment lost 4 bases and the V segment lost 0 bases, leaving 17 bases of the junction unmatched. The CDR3 contains 20 residues. The CDR3 region has the DNA TGCGCCAGCAGCTTGGCCAGCAGTCCAGGGAGCGGGGGGGCCCCAGATACGCAGTATTTT. Its translation is CASSLASSPGSGGAPDTQYF.

V usage is TRBV10-3 and J usage is TRBJ2-5, with a tentative D call TRBD2 (5 bases). The CDR3 spans 15 residues. The germline V gene has CDR1 ENHRY and CDR2 SYGVKD. V was clipped by 1 base and J by 2 bases, with 11 bases between them. The CDR3 nucleotides are TGTGCCATCAGTGAGTTGCGAGGGCGGCAAGAGACCCAGTACTTC. It encodes CAISELRGRQETQYF.